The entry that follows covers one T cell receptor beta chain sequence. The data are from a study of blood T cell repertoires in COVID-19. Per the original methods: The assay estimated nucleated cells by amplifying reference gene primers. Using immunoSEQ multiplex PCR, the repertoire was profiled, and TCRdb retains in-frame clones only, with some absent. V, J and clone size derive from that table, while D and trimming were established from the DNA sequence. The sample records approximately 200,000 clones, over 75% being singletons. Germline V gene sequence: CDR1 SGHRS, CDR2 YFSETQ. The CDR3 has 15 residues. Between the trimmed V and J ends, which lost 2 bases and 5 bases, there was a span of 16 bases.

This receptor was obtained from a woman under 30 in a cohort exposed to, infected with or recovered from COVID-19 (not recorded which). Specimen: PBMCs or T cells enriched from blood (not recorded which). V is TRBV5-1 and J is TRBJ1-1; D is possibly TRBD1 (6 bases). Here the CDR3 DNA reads TGCGCCAGCAGCTTAGACCAGGGGAAGTATACTGAAGCTTTCTTT. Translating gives CASSLDQGKYTEAFF.